The sequence of this TCR beta chain was determined in a study of blood T cell repertoires in COVID-19. Study information: The United States, Italy and Spain were the sources of the acute and convalescent COVID-19 samples. The cDNA or gDNA used as material had been derived from T cells, B-cell-depleted T cells, or PBMCs.

Sequencing used immunoSEQ multiplex PCR; TCRdb keeps in-frame clones, though not all of them. The table includes 250,000 or so clones, 85% to 90% detected once. This CDR3 is 12 amino acids long. Deletions cut 2 bases from V and 5 bases from J, with 10 bases between. Germline values: CDR1 GTSNPN, CDR2 SVGIG (reference sequence). This clonotype originated in a woman aged 40-49 years who had recovered from COVID-19. The chain recombines TRBV30 with TRBJ2-7; D perhaps matches TRBD1 (5 bases). The sample consisted of peripheral blood. CDR3 sequence: CAWSQGSNEQYF. CDR3 sequence (DNA): TGTGCCTGGAGTCAGGGTTCGAACGAGCAGTACTTC.